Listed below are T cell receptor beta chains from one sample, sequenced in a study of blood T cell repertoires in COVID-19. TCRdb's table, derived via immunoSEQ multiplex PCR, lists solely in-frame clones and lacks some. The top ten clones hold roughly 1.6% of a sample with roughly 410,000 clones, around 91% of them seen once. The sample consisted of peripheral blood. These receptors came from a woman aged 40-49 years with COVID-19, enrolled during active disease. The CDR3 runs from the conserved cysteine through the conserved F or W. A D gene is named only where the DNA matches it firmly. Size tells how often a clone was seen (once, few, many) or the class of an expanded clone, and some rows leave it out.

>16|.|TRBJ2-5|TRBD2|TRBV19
CASSIGSAGVRETQYF
TGTGCCAGTAGTATTGGATCTGCGGGAGTCCGGGAGACCCAGTACTTC
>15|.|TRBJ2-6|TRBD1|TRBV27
CASTFQGAGANVLTF
TGTGCCAGCACCTTTCAGGGGGCTGGGGCCAACGTCCTGACTTTC
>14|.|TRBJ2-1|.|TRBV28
CASSLQGIINEQFF
TGTGCCAGCAGTTTACAGGGGATCATCAATGAGCAGTTCTTC
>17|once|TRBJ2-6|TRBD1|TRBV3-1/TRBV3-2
CASSQAGTVTGANVLTF
TGTGCCAGCAGCCAAGCCGGGACAGTAACTGGGGCCAACGTCCTGACTTTC
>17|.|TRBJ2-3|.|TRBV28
CASSLIYRAASTDTQYF
TGTGCCAGCAGTTTAATATACAGGGCGGCTAGCACAGATACGCAGTATTTT
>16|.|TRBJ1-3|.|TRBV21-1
CASSSRRAGAGNTIYF
TGTGCCAGCAGCTCCCGTCGGGCAGGGGCGGGAAACACCATATATTTT
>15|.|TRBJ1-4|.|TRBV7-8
CASSLAGQGNEKLFF
TGTGCCAGCAGCTTAGCGGGGCAGGGTAATGAAAAACTGTTTTTT
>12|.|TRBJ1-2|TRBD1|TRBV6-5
CASSTGAYGYTF
TGTGCCAGCAGCACAGGGGCCTATGGCTACACCTTC
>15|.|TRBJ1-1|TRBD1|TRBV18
CASSPAGGLNTEAFF
TGTGCCAGCTCACCAGCAGGGGGCTTGAACACTGAAGCTTTCTTT
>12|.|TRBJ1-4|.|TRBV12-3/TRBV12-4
CASSPQGEKLFF
TGTGCCAGCAGTCCGCAGGGTGAAAAACTGTTTTTT
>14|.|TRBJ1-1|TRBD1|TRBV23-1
CASSPGQGISEAFF
TGCGCCAGCAGTCCTGGACAGGGGATCTCTGAAGCTTTCTTT
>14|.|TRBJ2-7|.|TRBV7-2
CASSLGLVLGEQYF
TGTGCCAGCAGCTTAGGGCTGGTGCTCGGGGAGCAGTACTTC
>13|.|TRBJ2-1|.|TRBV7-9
CASSLAQVAGQFF
TGTGCCAGCAGCTTAGCGCAGGTGGCGGGGCAGTTCTTC
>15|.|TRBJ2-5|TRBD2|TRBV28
CASSLEAGGEETQYF
TGTGCCAGCAGTTTAGAGGCGGGGGGGGAAGAGACCCAGTACTTC
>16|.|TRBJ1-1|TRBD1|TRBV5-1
CASSVSGTEMNTEAFF
TGCGCCAGCAGCGTATCGGGGACAGAAATGAACACTGAAGCTTTCTTT
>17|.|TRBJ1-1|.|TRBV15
CATSTLLATGMNTEAFF
TGTGCCACCAGCACCCTCCTGGCGACAGGCATGAACACTGAAGCTTTCTTT
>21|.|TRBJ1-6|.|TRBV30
CAWSIERVGVATDFYNSPLHF
TGTGCCTGGAGTATTGAACGGGTGGGTGTCGCTACCGATTTTTATAATTCACCCCTCCACTTT
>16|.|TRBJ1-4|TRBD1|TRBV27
CASSNRRTGWGEKLFF
TGTGCCAGCAGTAACCGAAGGACAGGATGGGGTGAAAAACTGTTTTTT
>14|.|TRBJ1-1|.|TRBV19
CASTITDMNTEAFF
TGTGCCAGTACCATTACGGACATGAACACTGAAGCTTTCTTT
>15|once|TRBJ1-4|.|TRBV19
CASSLPRATNEKLFF
TGTGCCAGTAGCCTTCCCAGGGCAACTAATGAAAAACTGTTTTTT
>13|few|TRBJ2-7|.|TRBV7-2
CASSLTYAYEQYF
TGTGCCAGCAGCCTGACTTATGCCTACGAGCAGTACTTC
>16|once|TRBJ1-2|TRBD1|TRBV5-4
CASSLGGTGYDNGYTF
TGTGCCAGCAGCTTGGGAGGGACAGGGTACGATAATGGCTACACCTTC
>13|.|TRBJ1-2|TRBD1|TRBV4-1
CASSAGGTYGYTF
TGCGCCAGCAGCGCAGGGGGGACTTACGGCTACACCTTC
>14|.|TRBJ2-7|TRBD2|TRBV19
CASSMTSQDYEQYF
TGTGCCAGTAGTATGACTAGCCAGGACTACGAGCAGTACTTC
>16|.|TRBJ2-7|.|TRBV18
CASSPVETAELYEQYF
TGTGCCAGCTCACCGGTGGAGACCGCCGAGCTTTACGAGCAGTACTTC
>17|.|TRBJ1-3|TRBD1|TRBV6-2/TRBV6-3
CASSYPGQHYSGNTIYF
TGTGCCAGCAGTTACCCGGGACAGCACTACTCTGGAAACACCATATATTTT
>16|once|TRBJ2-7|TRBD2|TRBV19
CASSTRQRGGLDEQYF
TGTGCCAGTAGTACCCGCCAGCGGGGGGGCCTGGACGAGCAGTACTTC
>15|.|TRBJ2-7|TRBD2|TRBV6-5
CASSPASGSSYEQYF
TGTGCCAGCAGCCCGGCTAGCGGGAGTTCCTACGAGCAGTACTTC
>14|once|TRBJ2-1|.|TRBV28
CASSLRGMNDEQFF
TGTGCCAGCAGTTTAAGAGGGATGAATGATGAGCAGTTCTTC
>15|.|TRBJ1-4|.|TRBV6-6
CASSSQGIPNEKLFF
TGTGCCAGCAGTTCACAGGGTATACCTAATGAAAAACTGTTTTTT
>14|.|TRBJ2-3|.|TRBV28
CASRGSSVTDTQYF
TGTGCCAGCAGAGGTAGCTCGGTCACAGATACGCAGTATTTT
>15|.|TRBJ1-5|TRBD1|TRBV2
CASREEQGASQPQHF
TGTGCCAGCAGGGAGGAACAGGGGGCTTCTCAGCCCCAGCATTTT
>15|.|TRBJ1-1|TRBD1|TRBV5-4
CACSMGDRGLTEAFF
TGTGCCTGCTCGATGGGGGACAGGGGGCTCACTGAAGCTTTCTTT
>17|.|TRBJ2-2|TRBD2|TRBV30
CAWTRTGGRARAGELFF
TGTGCCTGGACCCGGACTGGCGGGAGGGCCCGGGCCGGGGAGCTGTTTTTT
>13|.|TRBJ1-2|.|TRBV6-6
CASTQTENYGYTF
TGTGCCAGCACCCAAACCGAGAACTATGGCTACACCTTC
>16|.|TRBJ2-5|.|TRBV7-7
CASSLGGWAGQETQYF
TGTGCTAGCAGCTTGGGGGGATGGGCAGGCCAGGAGACCCAGTACTTC
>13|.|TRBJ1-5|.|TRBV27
CASSLLPGQPQHF
TGTGCCAGCAGTTTATTACCGGGTCAGCCCCAGCATTTT
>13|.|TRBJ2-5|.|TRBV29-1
CSASGRTLETQYF
TGCAGCGCATCAGGGAGGACACTAGAGACCCAGTACTTC
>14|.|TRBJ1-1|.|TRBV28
CASSTRGSWTEAFF
TGTGCCAGCAGTACCAGGGGAAGTTGGACTGAAGCTTTCTTT
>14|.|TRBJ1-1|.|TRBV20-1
CSASRGFKNTEAFF
TGCAGTGCTAGTAGGGGTTTTAAGAACACTGAAGCTTTCTTT
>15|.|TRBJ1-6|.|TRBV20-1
CSASLDRRRNSPLHF
TGCAGTGCTAGTTTGGACAGAAGGAGAAATTCACCCCTCCACTTT
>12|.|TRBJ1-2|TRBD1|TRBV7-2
CASSQQGGGYTF
TGTGCCAGTAGCCAGCAGGGGGGCGGCTACACCTTC
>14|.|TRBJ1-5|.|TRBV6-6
CASSYRDSNQPQHF
TGTGCCAGCAGTTACCGAGATAGCAATCAGCCCCAGCATTTT
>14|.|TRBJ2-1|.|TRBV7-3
CASSPRGLYNEQFF
TGTGCCAGCAGCCCCCGAGGCCTCTACAATGAGCAGTTCTTC
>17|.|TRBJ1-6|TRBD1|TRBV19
CASSLPPTGATNSPLHF
TGTGCCAGTAGTCTCCCTCCGACAGGGGCTACCAATTCACCCCTCCACTTT
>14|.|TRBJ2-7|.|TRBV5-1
CASSLGGSGYEQYF
TGCGCCAGCAGCTTGGGCGGTTCTGGCTACGAGCAGTACTTC
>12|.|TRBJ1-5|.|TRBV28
CASSPGVQPQHF
TGTGCCAGTTCACCGGGGGTTCAGCCCCAGCATTTT